A selection of T cell receptor beta chains follows, all from one sample in a study of T-cell memory formation after mild COVID-19. TCRdb reprocessed the 5' RACE reads via MiXCR and lists one record per CDR3 protein. This sample yields approximately 98,000 distinct CDR3 sequences, of which roughly a sixth are seen a single time; approximately 5% belongs to the top ten. Specimen: PBMCs or a T cell subset sorted from them (not recorded which). These receptors originate from a man between 18 and 29 years old who had mild COVID-19 (a few samples of this study predate the infection). Cell type and time point are not known. Both conserved end residues are part of each CDR3. Fields, in order: CDR3 DNA, CDR3 protein, V gene, clone size, J gene, D gene. The D gene is left open where the match is weak. Clone size appears in some rows only: once, few, many, or a class for an expanded clone.

DNA: TGTGCCAGCAGCTTAGAGAGCACAGATACGCAGTATTTT
CDR3: CASSLESTDTQYF
V: TRBV7-9
size: many
J: TRBJ2-3
D: -

DNA: TGTGCCAGCAGTTACTCGATCTTGCCCACAGATACGCAGTATTTT
CDR3: CASSYSILPTDTQYF
V: TRBV6-5
size: few
J: TRBJ2-3
D: -

DNA: TGCGCCAGCAGCCAAGAACCCTCAGGGGGCCCCTATGGCTACACCTTC
CDR3: CASSQEPSGGPYGYTF
V: TRBV4-3
size: -
J: TRBJ1-2
D: TRBD1

DNA: TGTGCCAGCAGCTCCCGTCTAGCGGGGTTCAATGAGCAGTTCTTC
CDR3: CASSSRLAGFNEQFF
V: TRBV7-3
size: few
J: TRBJ2-1
D: TRBD2

DNA: TGCGCCAGCAGCTTGCTCCCAATGAACACTGAAGCTTTCTTT
CDR3: CASSLLPMNTEAFF
V: TRBV5-1
size: few
J: TRBJ1-1
D: -

DNA: TGTGCCATCGGAGAGACAGGGTTGGGCGAGCAGTACTTC
CDR3: CAIGETGLGEQYF
V: TRBV10-3
size: -
J: TRBJ2-7
D: TRBD1

DNA: TGTGCCAGCAGCCGAGGGGCTAGGGAGACCCAGTACTTC
CDR3: CASSRGARETQYF
V: TRBV11-2
size: few
J: TRBJ2-5
D: -

DNA: TGCAGCGTTATGACAGCACAAGAGACCCAGTACTTC
CDR3: CSVMTAQETQYF
V: TRBV29-1
size: -
J: TRBJ2-5
D: -

DNA: TGTGCCAGCAGCGTTCTGCCGGTTCAAGGAGGGGAGACCCAGTACTTC
CDR3: CASSVLPVQGGETQYF
V: TRBV9
size: -
J: TRBJ2-5
D: -

DNA: TGTGCCAGTGCTAGCCCCAACACCGGGGAGCTGTTTTTT
CDR3: CASASPNTGELFF
V: TRBV19
size: many
J: TRBJ2-2
D: -

DNA: TGCGCCAGCAGCTTGGATGACTCACGCACAGATACGCAGTATTTT
CDR3: CASSLDDSRTDTQYF
V: TRBV5-1
size: many
J: TRBJ2-3
D: -

DNA: TGTGCCAGCAGCTTTTATTCGGAGGACAGGGCAACAGCAGGGGCCAACGTCCTGACTTTC
CDR3: CASSFYSEDRATAGANVLTF
V: TRBV7-9
size: -
J: TRBJ2-6
D: TRBD1

DNA: TGTGCCAGCAGTTTAAGGGACCCTCGGGGCTATGGCTACACCTTC
CDR3: CASSLRDPRGYGYTF
V: TRBV12-3/TRBV12-4
size: -
J: TRBJ1-2
D: -

DNA: TGTGCCAGCAGCCAGCTGTCGACAAAGGGCAATGAGCAGTTCTTC
CDR3: CASSQLSTKGNEQFF
V: TRBV12-3/TRBV12-4
size: -
J: TRBJ2-1
D: -

DNA: TGCGCCAGCAGCTCCCAAACGGGGGGATTTCTCACTGAAGCTTTCTTT
CDR3: CASSSQTGGFLTEAFF
V: TRBV5-1
size: -
J: TRBJ1-1
D: -

DNA: TGTGCCAGTAGTCGGCAGGCGAACACCGGGGAGCTGTTTTTT
CDR3: CASSRQANTGELFF
V: TRBV19
size: -
J: TRBJ2-2
D: -

DNA: TGCGCCAGCAGCTTGGGTGGGCCTATATACAATGAGCAGTTCTTC
CDR3: CASSLGGPIYNEQFF
V: TRBV5-1
size: few
J: TRBJ2-1
D: -

DNA: TGTGCCAGCAGTTCTCCCCGGGGGCCTGAGCAGTTCTTC
CDR3: CASSSPRGPEQFF
V: TRBV6-5
size: few
J: TRBJ2-1
D: -

DNA: TGTGCCAGCAGTAGACAGTACACCGGGGAGCTGTTTTTT
CDR3: CASSRQYTGELFF
V: TRBV2
size: -
J: TRBJ2-2
D: -

DNA: TGCAGTGCAAAAGCGGGGGGTAAAGAGACCCAGTACTTC
CDR3: CSAKAGGKETQYF
V: TRBV20-1
size: -
J: TRBJ2-5
D: TRBD2

DNA: TGTGCCAGCATTAAAACCCCCTCCAGAAACTATGGCTACACCTTC
CDR3: CASIKTPSRNYGYTF
V: TRBV12-3/TRBV12-4
size: -
J: TRBJ1-2
D: -

DNA: TGTGCCAGCAGTTACGGAACCCGGGACAGGGGAGGTGGGGAGCAGTTCTTC
CDR3: CASSYGTRDRGGGEQFF
V: TRBV6-5
size: -
J: TRBJ2-1
D: TRBD1

DNA: TGTGCCTCTGAGGACAGGGTGACCAAAAACATTCAGTACTTC
CDR3: CASEDRVTKNIQYF
V: TRBV30
size: -
J: TRBJ2-4
D: TRBD1

DNA: TGTGCCAGCAGGGGGGGGGCGAACACCGGGGAGCTGTTTTTT
CDR3: CASRGGANTGELFF
V: TRBV6-1
size: many
J: TRBJ2-2
D: TRBD2

DNA: TGTGCCAGCAGCCCGCACAGCTCTGGAAACACCATATATTTT
CDR3: CASSPHSSGNTIYF
V: TRBV7-2
size: -
J: TRBJ1-3
D: -

DNA: TGTGCCAGCAGTTATGACGGTGAGACCCAGTACTTC
CDR3: CASSYDGETQYF
V: TRBV7-2
size: -
J: TRBJ2-5
D: -

DNA: TGTGCCAGCAGCGTAGCCCCGGACCCGGCAGATACGCAGTATTTT
CDR3: CASSVAPDPADTQYF
V: TRBV9
size: -
J: TRBJ2-3
D: -

DNA: TGTGCCAGCAGCTTAAGTAGCGTACCAGATACGCAGTATTTT
CDR3: CASSLSSVPDTQYF
V: TRBV7-3
size: -
J: TRBJ2-3
D: -

DNA: TGTGCCAGCAGTTACTCCCGGGGCCCCACAGGGAACCCTGAAGCTTTCTTT
CDR3: CASSYSRGPTGNPEAFF
V: TRBV6-6
size: -
J: TRBJ1-1
D: -

DNA: TGTGCCAGCAGTCGCCGGGACAGGGCCGTCGTGTTCGAGTCCCAGTACTTC
CDR3: CASSRRDRAVVFESQYF
V: TRBV11-2
size: -
J: TRBJ2-5
D: TRBD1

DNA: TGTGCCAGCAGCTGGACAGCCAACAATGAGCAGTTCTTC
CDR3: CASSWTANNEQFF
V: TRBV11-2
size: -
J: TRBJ2-1
D: -

DNA: TGTGCCAGCAGCGTAGCAGCGGCTCAAGAGACCCAGTACTTC
CDR3: CASSVAAAQETQYF
V: TRBV9
size: few
J: TRBJ2-5
D: -

DNA: TGTGCCAGCAGCGTGCTCTCTGGGGCCAACGTCCTGACTTTC
CDR3: CASSVLSGANVLTF
V: TRBV6-1
size: few
J: TRBJ2-6
D: -

DNA: TGTGCCAGCAGTTGGGGTGGCCCGAACACTGAAGCTTTCTTT
CDR3: CASSWGGPNTEAFF
V: TRBV6-6
size: -
J: TRBJ1-1
D: -

DNA: TGTGCCAGCAGCCTCCCCCAGGATTCACCCCTCCACTTT
CDR3: CASSLPQDSPLHF
V: TRBV6-6
size: -
J: TRBJ1-6
D: -

DNA: TGCAGCGTTGGGTCGGGGGTAAGCACAGATACGCAGTATTTT
CDR3: CSVGSGVSTDTQYF
V: TRBV29-1
size: -
J: TRBJ2-3
D: -

DNA: TGTGCCAGCAGTCCCCGGGACAGGTTGGGTATGGATGGCTACACCTTC
CDR3: CASSPRDRLGMDGYTF
V: TRBV12-3/TRBV12-4
size: few
J: TRBJ1-2
D: TRBD1

DNA: TGCAGTGCTAGTCCCGGGACCAACTATGGCTACACCTTC
CDR3: CSASPGTNYGYTF
V: TRBV20-1
size: -
J: TRBJ1-2
D: -

DNA: TGCGCCAGCAGCAGGGCCCTGACAGGGGGGACTGAAGCTTTCTTT
CDR3: CASSRALTGGTEAFF
V: TRBV5-1
size: -
J: TRBJ1-1
D: TRBD1